This TCR beta chain was identified during a study of OX40 agonist ivuxolimab in advanced cancers. In the study overall: Ivuxolimab, which targeted the costimulatory receptor OX40 (CD134), was an agonistic, fully human IgG2 monoclonal antibody. Intravenous ivuxolimab was administered to patients every 2 weeks at six dose levels: 0.01, 0.1, 0.3, 1.5, 3 and 10 mg/kg. Among the 50 to 55 dose-escalation patients, 19 had hepatocellular carcinoma, 15 melanoma, 9 renal cell carcinoma and 9 head and neck cancer. The dose-escalation cohort was over 70% male with a mean age of around 62 years, ranging from roughly 23 to 80. Prior anti-PD-1, anti-PD-L1 or anti-CTLA-4 therapy was permitted, and approximately 40% of dose-escalation patients had received checkpoint inhibitors. Partial responses occurred in three dose-escalation patients: two with cutaneous melanoma and one with hepatocellular carcinoma. Peripheral TCRbeta sequencing was intended to test whether TCR sequence diversity was altered and clonal T-cell expansion was caused by ivuxolimab. The paper reports the monotherapy dose-escalation portion (N = 52 patients) of the phase I ivuxolimab trial. Findings and caveats that apply to the study as a whole: At doses from 0.1 to 3.0 mg/kg, clonal expansion was seen in both CD4+ and CD8+ blood T cells between baseline and week 6. Antigen specificity was not determined for the clonally expanded peripheral T cells. After ivuxolimab, CD8+ T cells had more expanded clones than CD4+ T cells on average. In the 0.1-3.0 mg/kg groups, partial responders were among the patients with the lowest normalized peripheral clonal expansion, particularly in CD8+ T cells. Low levels of normalized T-cell clonal expansion were also seen in some patients who did not respond.

This clone was counted between two and nine times. It lacks a known antigen. The record has no base qualities; no much larger clone is one base away. For sequencing of the TCRbeta CDR3 region, genomic DNA was extracted from the sorted cells. TCRbeta CDR3 regions were sequenced using the immunoSEQ Assay. This immuneACCESS table, as held by TCRdb, lists in-frame sequences with V and J called but not all clones. Of the missing ones, under half trace to an unresolved V gene in checked studies; the others have no known cause. Within this sample are roughly 56,000 clones, with roughly 87% of them counted one time only. Jointly, the top ten make up 0.6% to 0.7% of the sample. CDR1 and CDR2 were assigned from the germline V gene as SNHLY and FYNNEI. The germline V and J ends show losses of 6 bases and 4 bases respectively, and no gene match explains 6 bases of the junction. The CDR3 starts with the cysteine, ends with the phenylalanine, and has 14 residues. Just the 42-base CDR3 DNA is kept, in frame starting at base 1.

The trial excluded patients who had a history of autoimmune disease or who were on systemic immunosuppression. Peripheral blood for TCR sequencing was drawn from every dose cohort at baseline, at cycle 4 day 1 and at cycle 7 day 1. The samples were drawn from a first-in-human, open-label, multicenter phase I dose-escalation trial of ivuxolimab. Adults with locally advanced or metastatic head and neck squamous cell, hepatocellular, melanoma or renal cell carcinoma were enrolled in the trial. Before TCR sequencing, CD4+ T cells and CD8+ T cells were sorted from peripheral blood as separate populations.

The receptor was isolated from an adult with an advanced solid tumor such as melanoma, head and neck, liver or kidney cancer. Recombination linked TRBV2 to TRBJ2-7; 10 junctional bases match TRBD1. Sample: CD4+ or CD8+ T cells sorted from blood, taken in a trial of the OX40 agonist ivuxolimab. The sequenced DNA: TGTGCCAGCAGGGAGACAGGGGGCTCTTACGAGCAGTACTTC. This translates into CASRETGGSYEQYF. Outside the CDR3, residues come from the reference TRBV2 and TRBJ2-7 proteins, so the full variable domain is: EPEVTQTPSHQVTQMGQEVILRCVPISNHLYFYWYRQILGQKVEFLVSFYNNEISEKSEIFDDQFSVERPDGSNFTLKIRSTKLEDSAMYFCASRETGGSYEQYFGPGTRLTVT.